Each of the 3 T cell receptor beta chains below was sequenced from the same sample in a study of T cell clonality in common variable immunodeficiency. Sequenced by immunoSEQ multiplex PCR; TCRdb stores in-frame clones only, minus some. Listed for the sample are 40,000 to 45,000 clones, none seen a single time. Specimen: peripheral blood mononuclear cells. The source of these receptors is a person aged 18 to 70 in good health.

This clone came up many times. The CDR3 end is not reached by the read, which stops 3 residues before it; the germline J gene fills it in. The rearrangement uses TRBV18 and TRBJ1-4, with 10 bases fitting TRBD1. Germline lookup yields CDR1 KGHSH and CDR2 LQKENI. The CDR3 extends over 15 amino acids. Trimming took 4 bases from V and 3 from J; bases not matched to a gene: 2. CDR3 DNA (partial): TGTGCCAGCTCACGACAGGGGGCATCTAATGAAAAA. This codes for CASSRQGASNEK. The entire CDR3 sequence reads CASSRQGASNEKLFF.

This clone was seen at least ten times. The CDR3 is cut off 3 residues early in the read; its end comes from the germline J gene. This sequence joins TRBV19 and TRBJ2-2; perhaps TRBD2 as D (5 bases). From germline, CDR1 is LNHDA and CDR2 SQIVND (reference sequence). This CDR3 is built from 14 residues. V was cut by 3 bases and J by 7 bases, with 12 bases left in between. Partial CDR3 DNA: TGTGCCAGTAGTATCGGCCTAGCTGTCGGGGAG. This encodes CASSIGLAVGE. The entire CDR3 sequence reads CASSIGLAVGELFF.

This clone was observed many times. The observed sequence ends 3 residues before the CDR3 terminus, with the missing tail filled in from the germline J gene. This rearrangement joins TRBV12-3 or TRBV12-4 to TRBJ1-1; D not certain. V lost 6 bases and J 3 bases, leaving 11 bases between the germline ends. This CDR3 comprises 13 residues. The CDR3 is CASSATQDTEAFF. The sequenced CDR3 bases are TGTGCCAGCAGCGCCACGCAGGACACTGAA.